This TCR beta chain was captured by sequencing in a study of cytomegalovirus exposure and HLA in healthy donors. The table lists this clone with a few counts. The V segment lost 6 bases and the J segment 5 bases; nucleotides outside the gene matches: 4. The CDR3 spans 13 residues. Germline loops: CDR1 SGHTA, CDR2 FQGNSA. Assay used: immunoSEQ multiplex PCR; TCRdb lists only in-frame clones, some missing. The sample has 130,000 or so clones, about 85% seen once. The chain employs TRBV7-2 and TRBJ1-5, with 7 bases aligning to TRBD1. Sequenced input: PBMCs. This receptor was obtained from a woman in her 30s in good health and CMV-seronegative. CDR3 DNA: TGTGCCAGCAGTCAGGGGGTGGATCAGCCCCAGCATTTT. It encodes CASSQGVDQPQHF.